This TCR beta chain was sequenced during a study of T cell responses to AZD1222 COVID-19 vaccine. The repertoire was sequenced with immunoSEQ multiplex PCR; TCRdb's copy has only in-frame clones and lacks some. The repertoire consists of about 70,000 clones, with roughly 85% occurring once and the leading ten covering about a fifth. The CDR3 is made up of 16 amino acids. CDR1 SGHNT and CDR2 YYREEE come from the germline V gene (reference sequence). Trimming removed 4 bases from V and 0 bases from J, with 14 bases in between. This TCR came from an adult in good health. The rearrangement joins TRBV5-4 to TRBJ2-4; no firm D call. This sample comprised peripheral blood, obtained on day 0 of AZD1222 vaccination. This CDR3 is CASSPDGILAKNIQYF. For the CDR3, the DNA is TGTGCCAGCAGCCCGGACGGAATTTTAGCCAAAAACATTCAGTACTTC.